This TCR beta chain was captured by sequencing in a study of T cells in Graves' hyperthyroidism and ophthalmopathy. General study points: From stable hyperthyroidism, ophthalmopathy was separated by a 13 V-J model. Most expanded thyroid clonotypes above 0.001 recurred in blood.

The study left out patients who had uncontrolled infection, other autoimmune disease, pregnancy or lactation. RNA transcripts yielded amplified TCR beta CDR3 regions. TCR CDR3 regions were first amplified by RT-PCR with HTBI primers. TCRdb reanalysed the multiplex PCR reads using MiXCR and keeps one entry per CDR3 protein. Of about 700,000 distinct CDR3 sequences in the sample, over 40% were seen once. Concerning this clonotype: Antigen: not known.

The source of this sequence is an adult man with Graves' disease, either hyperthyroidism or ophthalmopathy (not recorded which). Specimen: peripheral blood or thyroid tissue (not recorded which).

CDR3 bases: TGCAGCGTTGTGGTGGGACAGGGCTTAGGAGGAGAAAAACTGTTTTTT. Encoded protein: CSVVVGQGLGGEKLFF. This rearrangement joins TRBV29-1 to TRBJ1-4, with 9 bases lining up with TRBD1. Germline V gives CDR1 SQVTM, CDR2 ANQGSEA. The CDR3 runs 16 residues. Losses at the gene ends were 4 bases for V and 8 bases for J; bases not matched to a gene: 14.